This passage covers 8 T cell receptor beta chains from one sample sequenced in a study of beta chain features in type 1 diabetes. The antigens for these receptors are not known. Whole-study findings and limits: Researchers report that Type 1 diabetes patients had moderately but significantly shorter TCRB CDR3s across all four CD4+ subsets.

The whole isolated RNA underwent reverse transcription, so sequencing captured expressed TCRB transcripts. Clones were sequenced by immunoSEQ multiplex PCR, and TCRdb holds only the in-frame ones, with some missing. This sample has hundreds of thousands of clones, with over 12% found just once. The sequencing sample was made of naive CD4+ T cells from blood. These receptor sequences come from a young man with type 1 diabetes.

This clone was seen a handful of times. The chain employs TRBV28 and TRBJ2-7, with TRBD1 identical over 7 bases. Germline CDR1 MDHEN, CDR2 SYDVKM. After removal of 7 bases from V and 3 bases from J, the junction contained 6 bases not matched to a gene. The CDR3 has 13 residues. The CDR3 spells CASTTGVNYEQYF. CDR3 DNA: TGTGCCAGCACTACAGGGGTGAACTACGAGCAGTACTTC. Filled out from reference TRBV28 and TRBJ2-7, the complete variable domain reads DVKVTQSSRYLVKRTGEKVFLECVQDMDHENMFWYRQDPGLGLRLIYFSYDVKMKEKGDIPEGYSVSREKKERFSLILESASTNQTSMYLCASTTGVNYEQYFGPGTRLTVT.

This clone was counted a few times. The gene calls are TRBV2 and TRBJ2-2; D possibly corresponds to TRBD2 (5 bases). The V end lost 6 bases, the J end lost 6 bases, and 8 bases lay between the germline ends. CDR3 length: 12 residues. The germline CDR1 and CDR2 sequences are SNHLY and FYNNEI. CDR3 coding DNA: TGTGCCAGCAGCTTGGACTCCGGGGAGCTGTTTTTT. Translating it yields CASSLDSGELFF.

V is TRBV6-5 and J is TRBJ2-5; D perhaps matches TRBD1 (6 bases). Germline assignment: CDR1 MNHEY and CDR2 SVGAGI. The CDR3 spans 14 residues. Trimming pared 0 bases from V and 5 bases from J, leaving 10 bases between. DNA of the CDR3: TGTGCCAGCAGTTACTCGAGGGACACGGAGACCCAGTACTTC. Amino acid sequence: CASSYSRDTETQYF.

The chain joins TRBV2 to TRBJ1-2, with D possibly matching TRBD1 (6 bases). The germline V gene encodes CDR1 SNHLY and CDR2 FYNNEI. V was clipped by 3 bases and J by 4 bases, with 15 bases between them. The CDR3 consists of 15 residues. The CDR3 here is CASSERQGFSYGYTF. The DNA for the CDR3 is TGTGCCAGCAGTGAGCGGCAGGGGTTCAGCTATGGCTACACCTTC.

The chain has TRBV28 and TRBJ2-1, with D perhaps TRBD1 or TRBD2 (5 bases each). Trimming shortened V by 4 bases and J by 5 bases, and 15 bases separated the two germline ends. Germline V gene lookup returns CDR1 MDHEN and CDR2 SYDVKM. CDR3 length: 15 amino acids. Here the CDR3 DNA reads TGTGCCAGCAGTTCGCCCCGGGACGGCAACAATGAGCAGTTCTTC. It specifies CASSSPRDGNNEQFF.

The rearrangement joins TRBV29-1 to TRBJ1-4; perhaps TRBD1 as D (5 bases). The germline CDR1 and CDR2 sequences are SQVTM and ANQGSEA. V lost 3 bases and J lost 8, with 13 bases in between. The CDR3 is 13 residues long. The CDR3 region has the DNA TGCAGCGTTGAGGGGGGAGATCGAGAAAAACTGTTTTTT. Translated, it gives CSVEGGDREKLFF.

The rearrangement joins TRBV5-4 to TRBJ1-2; 7 bases map to TRBD1. This CDR3 is 14 amino acids long. The germline V gene has CDR1 SGHNT and CDR2 YYREEE (reference sequence). With V trimmed by 5 bases and J by 0 bases, 4 bases remained unmatched. In nucleotides, the CDR3 is TGTGCCAGCAGGGCCGGGACAGCTAACTATGGCTACACCTTC. It yields the protein CASRAGTANYGYTF.

To note about this clone: The identical CDR3 is also encoded by other nucleotide sequences in the sample. The chain has TRBV9 and TRBJ1-3; D is undetermined. CDR1 is SGDLS and CDR2 is YYNGEE in the germline V gene. Trimming pared 0 bases from V and 0 bases from J, leaving 4 bases between. CDR3 length: 14 residues. CDR3 coding DNA: TGTGCCAGCAGCGTAGAGGGCTCTGGAAACACCATATATTTT. This translates into CASSVEGSGNTIYF.